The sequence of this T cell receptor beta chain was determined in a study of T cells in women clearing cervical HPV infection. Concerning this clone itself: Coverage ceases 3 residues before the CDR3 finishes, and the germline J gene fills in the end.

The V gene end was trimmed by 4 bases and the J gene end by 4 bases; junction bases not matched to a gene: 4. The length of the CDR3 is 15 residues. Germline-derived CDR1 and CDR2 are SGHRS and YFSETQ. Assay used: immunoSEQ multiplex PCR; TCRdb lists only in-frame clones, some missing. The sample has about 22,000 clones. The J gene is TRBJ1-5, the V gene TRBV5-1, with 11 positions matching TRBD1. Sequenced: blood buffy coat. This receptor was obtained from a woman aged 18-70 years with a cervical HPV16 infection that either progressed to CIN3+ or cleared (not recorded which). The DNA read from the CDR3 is TGCGCCAGCAGCCAAGGGACAGGGGGAAATCAGCCC. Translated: CASSQGTGGNQP. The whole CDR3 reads CASSQGTGGNQPQHF.